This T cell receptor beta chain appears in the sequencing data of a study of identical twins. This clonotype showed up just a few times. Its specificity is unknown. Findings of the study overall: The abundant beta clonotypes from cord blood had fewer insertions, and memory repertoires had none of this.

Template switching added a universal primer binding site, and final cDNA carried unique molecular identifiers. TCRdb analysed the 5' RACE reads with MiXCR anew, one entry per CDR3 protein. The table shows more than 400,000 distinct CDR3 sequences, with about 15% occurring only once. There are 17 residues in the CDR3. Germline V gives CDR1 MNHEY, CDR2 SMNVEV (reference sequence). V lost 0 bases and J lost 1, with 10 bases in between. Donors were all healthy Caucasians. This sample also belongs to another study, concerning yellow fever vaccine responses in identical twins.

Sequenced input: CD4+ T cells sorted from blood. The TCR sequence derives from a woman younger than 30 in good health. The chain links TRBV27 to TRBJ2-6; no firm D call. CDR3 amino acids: CASSLSKGISGANVLTF. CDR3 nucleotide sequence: TGTGCCAGCAGTTTATCGAAAGGGATTTCTGGGGCCAACGTCCTGACTTTC.